The 32 T cell receptor beta chains reported below all come from one sample, sequenced in a study of cytomegalovirus exposure and HLA in healthy donors. Here immunoSEQ multiplex PCR was the method, and the copy in TCRdb shows in-frame clones only, minus some. The sample shows approximately 62,000 clones, around 92% of them seen only once. The sequencing input was PBMCs. The receptors derive from a woman in her late teens or twenties in good health and CMV-seronegative.

The gene calls are TRBV6-5 and TRBJ1-2; 7 nucleotides match TRBD1. Germline V gene data show CDR1 as MNHEY and CDR2 as SVGAGI. V shed 7 bases, J shed 2 bases, and the junction held 10 bases outside the gene matches. The length of the CDR3 is 15 residues. The CDR3 spells CASTTGDAQNYGYTF. The CDR3 region has the DNA TGTGCCAGCACCACAGGGGACGCACAAAACTATGGCTACACCTTC.

This sequence joins TRBV28 and TRBJ2-2; possibly TRBD2 for D (8 bases). This CDR3 has 16 amino acids. From germline, CDR1 is MDHEN and CDR2 SYDVKM. V was trimmed by 7 bases and J by 3 bases, leaving 18 bases between them. CDR3 DNA sequence: TGTGCCAGCACCCCGGGAGGGGGCGCGGACACCGGGGAGCTGTTTTTT. Translation gives CASTPGGGADTGELFF.

The rearrangement uses TRBV6-5 and TRBJ2-5, with 8 nucleotides matching TRBD1. CDR3 length: 16 residues. The V and J ends lost 0 bases and 5 bases, in that order; junction bases with no gene match: 8. Germline CDR1 reads MNHEY; CDR2 reads SVGAGI. The CDR3 reads CASSYSTQGAKETQYF. DNA of the CDR3: TGTGCCAGCAGTTACTCGACCCAGGGGGCAAAGGAGACCCAGTACTTC.

This rearrangement joins TRBV6-5 to TRBJ1-5, with 7 bases aligning to TRBD1. The CDR3 contains 15 residues. Trimming removed 4 bases from V and 10 bases from J; junction bases left unmatched: 13. Per germline, CDR1 MNHEY and CDR2 SVGAGI. The DNA for the CDR3 is TGTGCCAGCAGTTTCGTACAGGGGCCGCAGTATCCCCAGCATTTT. It is translated as CASSFVQGPQYPQHF.

The chain joins TRBV2 to TRBJ1-5; 9 bases align to TRBD1. The CDR3 totals 15 residues. The germline V gene has CDR1 SNHLY and CDR2 FYNNEI. The V and J ends lost 5 bases and 2 bases, in that order; junction bases with no gene match: 4. CDR3 coding DNA: TGTGCCAGCAGTACAGGGGGCGCGGGCAATCAGCCCCAGCATTTT. Its protein product is CASSTGGAGNQPQHF.

This clone is a singleton in its sample. This chain uses TRBV7-6 with TRBJ2-2, with 7 bases fitting TRBD2. From germline, CDR1 is SGHVS and CDR2 FNYEAQ. The CDR3 has 17 amino acids. Trimming removed 6 bases from V and 2 bases from J; junction bases left unmatched: 12. The CDR3 DNA reads TGTGCCAGCAGTTCCTTTGGTAGCGGGTCAAACACCGGGGAGCTGTTTTTT. Its translation: CASSSFGSGSNTGELFF.

This chain links TRBV7-6 with TRBJ2-7; no clear D gene. Trimming took off 1 base at V and 5 bases at J, with 9 bases between the two ends. CDR1 is SGHVS and CDR2 is FNYEAQ in the germline V gene. The CDR3 consists of 13 residues. CDR3 region: CASSLGALDEQYF. Written as DNA, the CDR3 is TGTGCCAGCAGCTTAGGGGCGCTGGACGAGCAGTACTTC.

This chain links TRBV9 with TRBJ1-1; D uncertain. Trimming pared 3 bases from V and 5 bases from J, leaving 11 bases between. The germline V gene encodes CDR1 SGDLS and CDR2 YYNGEE. CDR3 length: 13 residues. CDR3 sequence: CASSALGGTEAFF. The DNA for the CDR3 is TGTGCCAGCAGCGCCTTGGGCGGGACTGAAGCTTTCTTT.

This chain links TRBV15 with TRBJ2-3; 10 bases match TRBD2. The CDR3 is 14 amino acids. The J segment lost 4 bases and the V segment lost 8 bases, leaving 6 bases of the junction unmatched. Germline values: CDR1 LNHNV, CDR2 YYDKDF (reference sequence). CDR3 region: CATSGSGGADTQYF. The CDR3 DNA reads TGTGCCACCTCCGGGAGCGGGGGGGCAGATACGCAGTATTTT. Filled out from reference TRBV15 and TRBJ2-3, the complete variable domain reads DAMVIQNPRYQVTQFGKPVTLSCSQTLNHNVMYWYQQKSSQAPKLLFHYYDKDFNNEADTPDNFQSRRPNTSFCFLDIRSPGLGDTAMYLCATSGSGGADTQYFGPGTRLTVL.

The chain is built from TRBV7-2 and TRBJ1-2; no reliable D call. This CDR3 has 16 residues. Germline CDR1 reads SGHTA; CDR2 reads FQGNSA. V lost 5 bases and J lost 0, with 16 bases in between. Here the CDR3 DNA reads TGTGCCAGCAGCCGAAAAAGTTCCCCTACTAACTATGGCTACACCTTC. Protein product: CASSRKSSPTNYGYTF. The complete variable domain, with remaining parts taken from reference TRBV7-2 and TRBJ1-2, reads GAGVSQSPSNKVTEKGKDVELRCDPISGHTALYWYRQSLGQGLEFLIYFQGNSAPDKSGLPSDRFSAERTGGSVSTLTIQRTQQEDSAVYLCASSRKSSPTNYGYTFGSGTRLTVV.

The V gene is TRBV30, the J gene TRBJ2-7, with D possibly matching TRBD1 (7 bases). V dropped 5 bases and J dropped 0 bases, with 17 bases sitting between them. The germline V gene encodes CDR1 GTSNPN and CDR2 SVGIG (reference sequence). The CDR3 is made up of 15 amino acids. CDR3 amino acids: CAWGGGTEVSYEQYF. CDR3 DNA: TGTGCCTGGGGGGGCGGGACAGAAGTCTCCTACGAGCAGTACTTC. The complete variable domain, with remaining parts taken from reference TRBV30 and TRBJ2-7, reads SQTIHQWPATLVQPVGSPLSLECTVEGTSNPNLYWYRQAAGRGLQLLFYSVGIGQISSEVPQNLSASRPQDRQFILSSKKLLLSDSGFYLCAWGGGTEVSYEQYFGPGTRLTVT.

The chain carries TRBV28 and TRBJ2-6, with D possibly being TRBD2 (6 bases). The V end was cut by 7 bases, the J end by 0 bases, with 16 bases between. The V gene's germline CDR1 is MDHEN and CDR2 SYDVKM. CDR3 length: 17 residues. The DNA of the CDR3 is TGTGCCAGCACTTATATGGGGCGGGGCTCTGGGGCCAACGTCCTGACTTTC. This codes for CASTYMGRGSGANVLTF.

The gene calls are TRBV28 and TRBJ2-6; tentatively, D is TRBD1 (5 bases). The CDR3 extends over 15 amino acids. Germline V gene lookup returns CDR1 MDHEN and CDR2 SYDVKM. Trimming cost V 5 bases and J 0 bases, with 8 bases left between them. The CDR3 DNA is TGTGCCAGCAGTCACAGGCTCTCTGGGGCCAACGTCCTGACTTTC. This translates into CASSHRLSGANVLTF. Full variable domain (outside the CDR3, taken from reference TRBV28 and TRBJ2-6): DVKVTQSSRYLVKRTGEKVFLECVQDMDHENMFWYRQDPGLGLRLIYFSYDVKMKEKGDIPEGYSVSREKKERFSLILESASTNQTSMYLCASSHRLSGANVLTFGAGSRLTVL.

The J gene is TRBJ2-7, the V gene TRBV7-8, with D perhaps TRBD2 (5 bases). The V gene's germline CDR1 is SGHVS and CDR2 FQNEAQ. Trimming pared 4 bases from V and 7 bases from J, leaving 17 bases between. The CDR3 has 14 residues. CDR3 loop: CASSSRGGEWEQYF. CDR3 in DNA: TGTGCCAGCAGCTCCCGAGGAGGAGAATGGGAGCAGTACTTC.

This sequence joins TRBV2 and TRBJ1-2; tentatively, D is TRBD1 (5 bases). Trimming pared 3 bases from V and 0 bases from J, leaving 5 bases between. The CDR3 has 13 amino acids. Per germline, CDR1 SNHLY and CDR2 FYNNEI. The CDR3 reads CASSDRANYGYTF. The CDR3 DNA sequence: TGTGCCAGCAGTGACAGGGCTAACTATGGCTACACCTTC.

V and J are TRBV5-1 and TRBJ1-1, with 7 positions matching TRBD1. The germline V gene has CDR1 SGHRS and CDR2 YFSETQ. The V and J ends lost 7 bases and 0 bases, in that order; junction bases with no gene match: 15. The CDR3 runs 17 residues. In DNA form, the CDR3 reads TGCGCCAGCCGTAGACCGGGACAGACTCTCATGAACACTGAAGCTTTCTTT. Protein sequence: CASRRPGQTLMNTEAFF.

The chain carries TRBV11-2 and TRBJ2-2, with a possible D match to TRBD2 (6 bases). This CDR3 spans 15 amino acids. The germline V gene has CDR1 SGHAT and CDR2 FQNNGV. The V and J ends lost 7 bases and 6 bases respectively, with 18 bases between them. The DNA for the CDR3 is TGTGCCAGCAAACGGGACGGGGGAGCCCCCGGGGAGCTGTTTTTT. This sequence encodes CASKRDGGAPGELFF.

V and J are TRBV29-1 and TRBJ1-1, with TRBD1 matching 9 bases. The CDR3 runs to 12 residues. Losses at the gene ends were 7 bases for V and 3 bases for J; bases not matched to a gene: 3. Germline CDR1 SQVTM, CDR2 ANQGSEA. The CDR3 is CSADRGDTEAFF. The CDR3 DNA follows: TGCAGCGCCGACAGGGGGGACACTGAAGCTTTCTTT. The complete variable domain, with remaining parts taken from reference TRBV29-1 and TRBJ1-1, reads SAVISQKPSRDICQRGTSLTIQCQVDSQVTMMFWYRQQPGQSLTLIATANQGSEATYESGFVIDKFPISRPNLTFSTLTVSNMSPEDSSIYLCSADRGDTEAFFGQGTRLTVV.

This clone has only one observation. The chain combines TRBV5-5 with TRBJ2-1, with D maybe TRBD1 (6 bases). This CDR3 has 15 amino acids. CDR1 is SGHKS and CDR2 is YYEKEE in the germline V gene (reference sequence). Between the trimmed V and J ends, which lost 5 bases and 6 bases, there was a span of 18 bases. CDR3 loop: CASSLGQSRSNEQFF. DNA of the CDR3: TGTGCCAGCAGTCTTGGACAGTCTAGGAGCAATGAGCAGTTCTTC.

This clone turned up a few times. The CDR3 DNA is TGTGCCAGCAGTGTAGAACCTGGGGCCAACGTCCTGACTTTC. Protein: CASSVEPGANVLTF. V gene TRBV6-1 combines with J gene TRBJ2-6; D not resolved. The germline V gene has CDR1 MNHNS and CDR2 SASEGT. This CDR3 spans 14 amino acids. V gave up 4 bases and J gave up 2 bases, with 6 bases separating them.

This clone was counted a single time. This chain connects TRBV4-1 to TRBJ2-2; a possible D gene is TRBD2 (5 bases). Trimming left V 2 bases short and J 2 bases short, with 12 bases between. The germline V gene has CDR1 MGHRA and CDR2 YSYEKL. CDR3 size: 16 residues. CDR3 sequence (DNA): TGCGCCAGCAGCCAATCCCGGGAAGTAAACACCGGGGAGCTGTTTTTT. This codes for CASSQSREVNTGELFF.

The chain has TRBV15 and TRBJ2-6; 9 bases align to TRBD1. The CDR3 is made up of 16 amino acids. Per the germline V gene, CDR1 is LNHNV and CDR2 is YYDKDF (reference sequence). Trimming cost V 7 bases and J 0 bases; bases outside gene matches: 4. Written as DNA, the CDR3 is TGTGCCACCACCCGGGACAGGGTCTCTGGGGCCAACGTCCTGACTTTC. Protein: CATTRDRVSGANVLTF.

V and J are TRBV19 and TRBJ1-2; 9 positions agree with TRBD1. The V segment lost 7 bases and the J segment 5 bases; nucleotides outside the gene matches: 5. Germline CDR1 and CDR2: LNHDA and SQIVND (reference sequence). This CDR3 has 13 amino acids. The CDR3 protein is CASKRDRGYGYTF. The CDR3 DNA is TGTGCCAGTAAGCGAGACAGGGGGTATGGCTACACCTTC. The variable domain in full, completed from reference TRBV19 and TRBJ1-2, reads DGGITQSPKYLFRKEGQNVTLSCEQNLNHDAMYWYRQDPGQGLRLIYYSQIVNDFQKGDIAEGYSVSREKKESFPLTVTSAQKNPTAFYLCASKRDRGYGYTFGSGTRLTVV.

The rearrangement joins TRBV5-1 to TRBJ1-4, with a weak D call TRBD1 (6 bases). Germline V gene data show CDR1 as SGHRS and CDR2 as YFSETQ. V shed 5 bases and J shed 4 bases, with 12 bases lying between them. The CDR3 has 14 amino acids. The CDR3 protein is CASRAGTSNEKLFF. The DNA of the CDR3 is TGCGCCAGCAGAGCCGGGACAAGTAATGAAAAACTGTTTTTT.

V usage is TRBV18 and J usage is TRBJ1-2; perhaps TRBD1 as D (6 bases). Germline lookup yields CDR1 KGHSH and CDR2 LQKENI. V gave up 6 bases and J gave up 5 bases, with 16 bases separating them. The CDR3 contains 14 residues. CDR3 amino acids: CASSPDQGIYGYTF. In DNA form, the CDR3 reads TGTGCCAGCTCGCCAGATCAGGGGATTTATGGCTACACCTTC.

The chain couples TRBV28 to TRBJ2-7; D gene unclear. The germline V gene has CDR1 MDHEN and CDR2 SYDVKM. The CDR3 consists of 12 residues. V was trimmed by 5 bases and J by 3 bases, leaving 8 bases between them. The CDR3 sequence: CASSARYYEQYF. The CDR3 DNA sequence: TGTGCCAGCAGTGCCAGGTACTACGAGCAGTACTTC.

The V call is TRBV11-2, the J call TRBJ2-1; 7 nucleotides agree with TRBD1. Germline V CDR1 and CDR2: SGHAT, FQNNGV. This CDR3 has 14 amino acids. The junction had 6 bases not matched to a gene; V was cut back by 10 bases and J by 0 bases. The CDR3 DNA is TGTGCCACCCGGGACAGTAGCTCCTACAATGAGCAGTTCTTC. This translates into CATRDSSSYNEQFF.

This CDR3 is CASSLTGTNEQFF. The CDR3 DNA reads TGCGCCAGCAGCCTGACAGGGACCAATGAGCAGTTCTTC. The rearrangement joins TRBV5-1 to TRBJ2-1; 7 positions match TRBD1. The CDR3 is made up of 13 amino acids. Unmatched junction bases numbered 4, after V lost 4 bases and J lost 6 bases. From germline, CDR1 is SGHRS and CDR2 YFSETQ.

The chain joins TRBV11-2 to TRBJ1-2; a possible D gene is TRBD1 (6 bases). This CDR3 contains 13 residues. Germline CDR1 is SGHAT and CDR2 is FQNNGV. Trimming cost V 6 bases and J 4 bases, with 12 bases left between them. The CDR3 reads CASSPDRGYGYTF. The CDR3 DNA is TGTGCCAGCAGTCCGGACAGAGGCTATGGCTACACCTTC.

The rearrangement links TRBV28 to TRBJ2-5; possible D gene TRBD1, 6 bases. Germline V lookup: CDR1 MDHEN, CDR2 SYDVKM. This CDR3 spans 15 amino acids. Trimming removed 6 bases from V and 0 bases from J, with 14 bases in between. The chain's CDR3 is CASRTPRTDQETQYF. The DNA of the CDR3 is TGTGCCAGCAGAACCCCCCGGACAGACCAAGAGACCCAGTACTTC.

The rearrangement links TRBV4-3 to TRBJ2-3; D is ambiguous. This CDR3 contains 13 residues. CDR1 is LGHNA, CDR2 YSLEER, per germline. Trimming shortened V by 4 bases and J by 5 bases, and 10 bases separated the two germline ends. The CDR3 DNA reads as TGCGCCAGCAGCCTTTCCCCCAGAGATACGCAGTATTTT. Translation gives CASSLSPRDTQYF.

This chain joins TRBV11-3 and TRBJ1-5, with 7 bases lining up with TRBD1. Germline CDR1 is SGHNT and CDR2 is YENEEA. After removal of 1 base from V and 5 bases from J, the junction contained 5 bases not matched to a gene. This CDR3 contains 15 residues. The CDR3 region has the DNA TGTGCCAGCAGCTTAGGGGGGACAGATGATCAGCCCCAGCATTTT. This encodes CASSLGGTDDQPQHF. The variable domain in full, completed from reference TRBV11-3 and TRBJ1-5, reads EAGVVQSPRYKIIEKKQPVAFWCNPISGHNTLYWYLQNLGQGPELLIRYENEEAVDDSQLPKDRFSAERLKGVDSTLKIQPAELGDSAVYLCASSLGGTDDQPQHFGDGTRLSIL.